This passage covers 10 T cell receptor beta chains from one sample sequenced in a study of cytomegalovirus exposure and HLA in healthy donors. The PCR employed 60 Vbeta primers together with 13 Jbeta primers. The protocol was immunoSEQ multiplex PCR, while the TCRdb copy is restricted to in-frame clones and leaves out a portion. The table has about 170,000 clones, roughly 72% seen once; the top ten hold approximately 6.9%. The sample comprised PBMCs. The receptors shown here come from a man aged 40-55 years in good health and CMV-seropositive.

The chain is built from TRBV19 and TRBJ2-1, with 8 positions matching TRBD1. The trim removed 1 base at V and 8 bases at J, leaving 7 bases unmatched. The CDR3 is 15 residues long. Germline V CDR1 and CDR2: LNHDA, SQIVND (reference sequence). The CDR3 nucleotides are TGTGCCAGTAGTATAGCTGGCAGGGGGCGCGATGAGCAGTTCTTC. It yields the protein CASSIAGRGRDEQFF.

J is TRBJ2-3 and V is TRBV14, with TRBD2 matching 8 bases. The V gene end was trimmed by 0 bases and the J gene end by 4 bases; junction bases not matched to a gene: 9. The CDR3 contains 17 residues. The germline CDR1 and CDR2 sequences are SGHDN and FVKESK. The chain's CDR3 is CASSQDGSGGWADTQYF. The CDR3 region has the DNA TGTGCCAGCAGCCAAGATGGGAGCGGGGGCTGGGCAGATACGCAGTATTTT.

This clone was counted only a few times. This chain joins TRBV4-1 and TRBJ1-1; a possible D gene is TRBD1 (5 bases). There are 15 residues in the CDR3. Germline assignment: CDR1 MGHRA and CDR2 YSYEKL. V was shortened by 0 bases and J by 7 bases, with 15 bases between the two germline ends. The CDR3 sequence: CASSQDGARRNEAFF. The CDR3 DNA follows: TGCGCCAGCAGCCAAGATGGGGCACGGCGAAATGAAGCTTTCTTT.

This clone appeared a few times. V is TRBV9 and J is TRBJ1-2; the match to TRBD1 covers 9 bases. With V trimmed by 3 bases and J by 8 bases, 8 bases remained unmatched. The CDR3 extends over 14 amino acids. Germline V gives CDR1 SGDLS, CDR2 YYNGEE. CDR3 sequence reads: CASSATGGAGGYTF. As DNA, the CDR3 is TGTGCCAGCAGCGCAACAGGGGGCGCGGGGGGCTACACCTTC.

V is TRBV5-1 and J is TRBJ1-4, with TRBD1 matching 9 bases. The germline V gene encodes CDR1 SGHRS and CDR2 YFSETQ. J gave up 8 bases and V 6 bases, and 11 bases lay outside the gene matches. The CDR3 extends over 15 amino acids. The chain's CDR3 is CASKPQGQGREKLFF. In DNA, the CDR3 is TGCGCCAGCAAACCCCAGGGACAGGGAAGAGAAAAACTGTTTTTT.

The chain uses TRBV6-5 and TRBJ2-7, with unresolved D. The CDR3 has 14 amino acids. Germline V gene lookup returns CDR1 MNHEY and CDR2 SVGAGI. The V end was cut by 2 bases, the J end by 0 bases, with 8 bases between. The CDR3 protein is CASSYNALSYEQYF. CDR3 DNA sequence: TGTGCCAGCAGTTACAACGCGCTCTCCTACGAGCAGTACTTC.

The chain carries TRBV27 and TRBJ2-3; a weak D match, TRBD2 (5 bases). There are 14 residues in the CDR3. Germline loops: CDR1 MNHEY, CDR2 SMNVEV (reference sequence). With 4 bases removed from V and 3 bases from J, the gap between germline ends came to 11 bases. The CDR3 DNA follows: TGTGCCAGCAGTTCCTGGTCGGGAACAGATACGCAGTATTTT. It is translated as CASSSWSGTDTQYF.

The V gene is TRBV10-3, the J gene TRBJ1-3, with D tentatively TRBD1 (6 bases). There are 17 residues in the CDR3. Germline V CDR1 and CDR2: ENHRY, SYGVKD. The V gene lost 6 bases and the J gene lost 2 bases, with 20 bases spanning the gap. The CDR3 loop reads CAISGALGRTAGNTIYF. In nucleotides, the CDR3 is TGTGCCATCAGCGGAGCCCTGGGCCGGACAGCTGGAAACACCATATATTTT.

V and J are TRBV5-6 and TRBJ2-7; 7 bases map to TRBD2. The junction had 6 bases not matched to a gene; V was cut back by 4 bases and J by 8 bases. Germline-derived CDR1 and CDR2 are SGHDT and YYEEEE. This CDR3 spans 12 amino acids. The chain's CDR3 is CASSIGGVKQYF. The DNA of the CDR3 is TGTGCCAGCAGCATTGGGGGGGTCAAGCAGTACTTC.

This clone was counted between two and nine times. The CDR3 bases are TGTGCCAGCAGCCCAGGACAACAAGAGACCCAGTACTTC. It is translated as CASSPGQQETQYF. The V gene is TRBV7-2, the J gene TRBJ2-5, with a possible D match to TRBD1 (5 bases). This CDR3 spans 13 amino acids. V was pared by 5 bases and J by 2 bases, with 9 bases between. Germline CDR1 SGHTA, CDR2 FQGNSA. Using reference TRBV7-2 and TRBJ2-5 for the parts outside the CDR3, the full variable domain is GAGVSQSPSNKVTEKGKDVELRCDPISGHTALYWYRQSLGQGLEFLIYFQGNSAPDKSGLPSDRFSAERTGGSVSTLTIQRTQQEDSAVYLCASSPGQQETQYFGPGTRLLVL.